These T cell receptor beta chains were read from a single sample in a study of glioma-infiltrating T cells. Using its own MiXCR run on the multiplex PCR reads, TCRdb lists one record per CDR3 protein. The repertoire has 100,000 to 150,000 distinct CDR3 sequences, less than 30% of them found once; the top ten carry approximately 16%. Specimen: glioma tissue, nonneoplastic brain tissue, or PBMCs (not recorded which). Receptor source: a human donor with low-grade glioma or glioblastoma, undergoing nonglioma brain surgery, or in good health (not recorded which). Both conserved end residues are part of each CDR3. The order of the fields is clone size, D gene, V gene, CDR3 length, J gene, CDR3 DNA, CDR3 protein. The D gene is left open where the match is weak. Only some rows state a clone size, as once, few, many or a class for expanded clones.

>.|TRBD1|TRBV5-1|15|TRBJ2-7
TGCGCCAGCAGCAGATACCGGGACAGGCCCAACGAGCAGTACTTC
CASSRYRDRPNEQYF
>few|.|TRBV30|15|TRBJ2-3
TGTGCCTGGAGTGTAGGCGGAATTGGCACAGATACGCAGTATTTT
CAWSVGGIGTDTQYF
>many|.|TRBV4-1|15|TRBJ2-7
TGCGCCAGCAGCCAAGTCCAGGGCCTCTCCTACGAGCAGTACTTC
CASSQVQGLSYEQYF
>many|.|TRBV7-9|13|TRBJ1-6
TGTGCCAGCAGACGAGGGGATAATTCACCCCTCCACTTT
CASRRGDNSPLHF
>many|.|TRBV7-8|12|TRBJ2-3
TGTGCCAGCAGAAAAATCTCAGATACGCAGTATTTT
CASRKISDTQYF
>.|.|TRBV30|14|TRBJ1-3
TGTGCCTGGAGCTGGGTGGCCTCTGGAAACACCATATATTTT
CAWSWVASGNTIYF
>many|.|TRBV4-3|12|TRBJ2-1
TGCGCCAGCAGCCAAGATCTAAATGAGCAGTTCTTC
CASSQDLNEQFF
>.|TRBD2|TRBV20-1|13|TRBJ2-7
TGTGGTGCTCGACTAGCGGGAAACTACGAGCAGTACTTC
CGARLAGNYEQYF
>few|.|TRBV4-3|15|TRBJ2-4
TGCGCCAGCAGCCAAGAACCCGGACAGAAAAACATTCAGTACTTC
CASSQEPGQKNIQYF
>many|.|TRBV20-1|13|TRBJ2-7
TGCAGAGCCTTAAGGGAAGGCTCCTACGAGCAGTACTTC
CRALREGSYEQYF
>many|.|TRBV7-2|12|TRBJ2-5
TGTGCCAGCAGCCCAGATTTGGAGACCCAGTACTTC
CASSPDLETQYF
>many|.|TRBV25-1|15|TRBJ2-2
TGTGCCAGCCTAATTGGAGGGACGAACACCGGGGAGCTGTTTTTT
CASLIGGTNTGELFF
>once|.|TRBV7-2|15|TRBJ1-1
TGTGCCAGCAGCTTACTTACGGCAAGTAACACTGAAGCTCTCTTT
CASSLLTASNTEALF
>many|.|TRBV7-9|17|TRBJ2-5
TGTGCCAGCAGGCGAGGGACGGGGACCCCACTCCAAGAGACCCAGTACTTC
CASRRGTGTPLQETQYF
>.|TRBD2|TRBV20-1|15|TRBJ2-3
TGCAGTGCTACCGGACTAGCGGGCTTCGCAGATACGCAGTATTTT
CSATGLAGFADTQYF
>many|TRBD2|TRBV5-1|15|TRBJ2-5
TGCGCCAGCAGAACCGGGACTAGCGGGGACGAGACCCAGTACTTC
CASRTGTSGDETQYF
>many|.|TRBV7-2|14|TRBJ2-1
TGTGCCAGCAGCCCCGACGGACGCCGCAATGAGCAGTTCTTC
CASSPDGRRNEQFF
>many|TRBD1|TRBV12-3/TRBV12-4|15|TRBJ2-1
TGTGCCAGCAGTTTATCGGGACAGGGCATCAATGAGCAGTTCTTC
CASSLSGQGINEQFF
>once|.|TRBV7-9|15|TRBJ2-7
TGTGCCAGCAGCTGGGGAGGACAGTCCTCCTACGAGCAGTACTTC
CASSWGGQSSYEQYF
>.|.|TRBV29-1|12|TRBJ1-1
TGCAGCGTTGTAGGGGGGCACACTGAAGCTTTCTTT
CSVVGGHTEAFF
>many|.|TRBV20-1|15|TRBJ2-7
TGCAGTGCTAGATCCGATCCTGGTCTGTCCTACGAGCAGTACTTC
CSARSDPGLSYEQYF
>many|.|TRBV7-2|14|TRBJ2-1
TGTGCCAGCAGCTCCCCCGCAGGGGATAATGAGCAGTTCTTC
CASSSPAGDNEQFF
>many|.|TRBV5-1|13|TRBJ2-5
TGCGCCAGCAGCTGGACTGTCCAAGAGACCCAGTACTTC
CASSWTVQETQYF
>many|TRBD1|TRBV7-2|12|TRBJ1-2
TGTGCCAGCAGCTCAAACAGGGGCGGCTACACCTTC
CASSSNRGGYTF
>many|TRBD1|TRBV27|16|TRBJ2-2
TGTGCCAGCAGTTTAGGACAGGGAAGGTGGACCGGGGAGCTGTTTTTT
CASSLGQGRWTGELFF
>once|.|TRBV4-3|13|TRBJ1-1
TGCGCCAGCGGCGAAATAGGGCAGCCTGAAGCTTTCTTC
CASGEIGQPEAFF
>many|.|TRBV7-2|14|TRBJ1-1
TGTGCCAGCAGCCCACAGGGACAGAACACTGAAGCTTTCTTT
CASSPQGQNTEAFF
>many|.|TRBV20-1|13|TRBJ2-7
TGCAGTGCTAGCGGACCGGACTACTACGAGCAGTACTTC
CSASGPDYYEQYF
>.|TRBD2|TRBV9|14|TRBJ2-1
TGTGCCAGCAGCTTGACTAGCGGTTACAATGAGCAGTTCTTC
CASSLTSGYNEQFF
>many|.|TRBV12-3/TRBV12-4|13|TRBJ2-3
TGTGCCAGCACCCGCCTTGACGCGGATACGCAGTATTTT
CASTRLDADTQYF
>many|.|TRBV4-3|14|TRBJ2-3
TGCGCCAGCAGCCAACAGCAGTCTTGGGATACGCAGTATTTT
CASSQQQSWDTQYF
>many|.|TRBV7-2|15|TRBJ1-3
TGTGCCAGCAGCCCGACCGTTAACTCTGGAAACACCATATATTTT
CASSPTVNSGNTIYF
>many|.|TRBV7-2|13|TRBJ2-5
TGTGCCAGCAGCTTCGCGGGAAAAGAGACCCAGTACTTC
CASSFAGKETQYF
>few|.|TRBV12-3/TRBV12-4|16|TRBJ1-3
TGTGCCAGCAGTTTAGACAGGGATCCGACCGGAAACACCATATATTTT
CASSLDRDPTGNTIYF
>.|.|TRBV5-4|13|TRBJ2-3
TGTGCCAGCAGCTTGATTAACACAGATACGCAGTATTTT
CASSLINTDTQYF
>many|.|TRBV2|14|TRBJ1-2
TGTGCCAGCGAACCTCCGGGACGGTCCTATGGCTACACCTTC
CASEPPGRSYGYTF
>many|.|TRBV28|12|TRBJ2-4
TGTGCCAGCAGTCTAGCCAAAAACATTCAGTACTTC
CASSLAKNIQYF
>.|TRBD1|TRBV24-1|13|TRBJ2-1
TGTGCCACCAGTGATTCAGGGGGCGGAGAGCAGTTCTTC
CATSDSGGGEQFF
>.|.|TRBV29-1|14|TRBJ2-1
TGCAGCGTTGATGGGCAGGTAGTTTACGATGAGCAGTTCTTC
CSVDGQVVYDEQFF
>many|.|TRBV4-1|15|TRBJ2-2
TGCGCCAGCAGCCAGCCAGCGGAGGGCACCGGGGAGCTGTTTTTT
CASSQPAEGTGELFF
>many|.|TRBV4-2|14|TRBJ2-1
TGTGCCAGCAGCCAATTCCGGGCGGGCGATGAGCAGTTCTTC
CASSQFRAGDEQFF
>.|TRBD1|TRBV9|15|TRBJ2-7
TGTGCCAGCAGCGTGTCGGGACAGGGCGCCTACGAGCAGTACTTC
CASSVSGQGAYEQYF
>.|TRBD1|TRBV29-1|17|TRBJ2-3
TGCAGCATCCGGACACCGACAGGGGCTCTCAGCACAGATACGCAGTATTTT
CSIRTPTGALSTDTQYF
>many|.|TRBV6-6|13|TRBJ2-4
TGTGCCAGCAGTTACAGGCAGGGAACCATTCAGTACTTC
CASSYRQGTIQYF
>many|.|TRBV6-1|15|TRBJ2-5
TGTGCCAGCAGCAAACAGGGGGGGTATGGAGAGACCCAGTACTTC
CASSKQGGYGETQYF
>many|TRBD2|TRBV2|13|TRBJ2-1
TGTGCCAGCAGCGACGGACTAGGCAATGAGCAGTTCTTC
CASSDGLGNEQFF
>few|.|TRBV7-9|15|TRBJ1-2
TGTGCCAGCAGCTTAGATGTGTCGACAGATTATGGCTACACCTTC
CASSLDVSTDYGYTF
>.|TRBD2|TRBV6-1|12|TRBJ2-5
TGTGCCAGCAGCGGGAGGGCCGGGACCCAGTACTTC
CASSGRAGTQYF
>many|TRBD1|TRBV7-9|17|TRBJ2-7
TGTGCCAGCAGTACGACGGATTGGACAGGGAACCCCTACGAGCAGTACTTC
CASSTTDWTGNPYEQYF
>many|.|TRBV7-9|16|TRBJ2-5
TGTGCCAGCAGCTTAGCGCGTATGTTGAGCCAAGAGACCCAGTACTTC
CASSLARMLSQETQYF
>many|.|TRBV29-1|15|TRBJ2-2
TGCAGCGTTGAAGCGGCCACAAGCAACACCGGGGAGCTGTTTTTT
CSVEAATSNTGELFF
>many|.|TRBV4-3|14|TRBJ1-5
TGCGCCAGCAGCCAAAAGGCTTTAAATCAGCCCCAGCATTTT
CASSQKALNQPQHF
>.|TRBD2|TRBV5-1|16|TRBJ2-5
TGCGCCAGCAGCCAAGGGAATAGCGGGAACCGTGAGACCCAGTACTTC
CASSQGNSGNRETQYF
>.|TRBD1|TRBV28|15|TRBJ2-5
TGTGCCAGCAGTTTATCGGGACAGGGGCAAGAGGCCCAGTACTTC
CASSLSGQGQEAQYF
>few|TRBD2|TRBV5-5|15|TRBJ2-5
TGTGCCAGCAGTTTAGGACTAGCGGAGCAAGAGACCCAGTACTTC
CASSLGLAEQETQYF